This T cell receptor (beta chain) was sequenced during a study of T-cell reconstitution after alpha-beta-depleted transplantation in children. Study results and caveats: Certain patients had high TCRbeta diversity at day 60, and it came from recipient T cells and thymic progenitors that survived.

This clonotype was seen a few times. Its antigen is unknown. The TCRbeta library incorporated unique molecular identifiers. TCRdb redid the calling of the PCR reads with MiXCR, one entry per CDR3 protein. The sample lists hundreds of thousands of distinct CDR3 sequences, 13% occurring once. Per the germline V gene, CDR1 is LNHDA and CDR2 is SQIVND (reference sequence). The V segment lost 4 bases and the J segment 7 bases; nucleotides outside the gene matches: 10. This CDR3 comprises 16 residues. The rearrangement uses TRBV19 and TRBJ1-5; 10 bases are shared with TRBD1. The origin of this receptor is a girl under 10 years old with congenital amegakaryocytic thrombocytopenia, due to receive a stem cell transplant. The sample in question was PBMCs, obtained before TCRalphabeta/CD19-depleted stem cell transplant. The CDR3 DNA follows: TGTGCCAGTAGTACCCTCCGGGACAGGGGTCCCCAGCCCCAGCATTTT. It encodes CASSTLRDRGPQPQHF.